The source of this T cell receptor (beta chain) is a study of blood T cell repertoires in COVID-19 (dated by TCRdb to 2019 to 2021). With respect to the entire study: Collaborator samples came from the United States, Italy and Spain and covered acute and convalescent phases of COVID-19. The material from the prospective study consisted of cDNA or gDNA derived from T cells, B-cell-depleted T cells, or PBMCs. The dataset comprised deeply sampled blood TCRbeta repertoires from subjects exposed to, actively infected with, or recovered from COVID-19. The repertoires were released in a freely available public database intended as a resource for research on the immune response to SARS-CoV-2. Samples came from the ongoing ImmuneRACE study (first 160 participants) plus 1,254 subjects from 6 global collaborators. Nearly every sample came with metadata listing a de-identified subject ID, COVID-19 status, age in years and sex. Where available, HLA class I and class II types were taken from metadata supplied by the sample provider and were not determined by assay-based typing.

TCRbeta CDR3 regions were amplified from genomic DNA by means of the immunoSEQ Assay, a bias-controlled multiplex PCR. Regarding the original processing steps: The number of nucleated cells in each sample was estimated by amplification of reference gene primers within the assay. Sequence reads were collapsed and filtered to measure the absolute abundance of every unique TCRbeta CDR3 rearrangement. For each sample, productive Simpson clonality was calculated as the square root of Simpson's diversity index over productive rearrangements. What TCRdb holds here is the immuneACCESS table cut down to in-frame rearrangements. Part of the clones is not present; checked against another copy, under half of the missing clones reflect an unresolved V gene, and the others are unexplained. The V and J calls and clone size are taken from that table; D and trimming were inferred from the DNA. The sample yields a few hundred thousand clones; 75% to 90% were counted once. Approximately 4.2% of the sample comes from the top ten.

Participants in the prospective study were enrolled through a virtual design, were aged about 18 to 90 years, and lived in some 24 United States geographic areas. In the prospective study, participants were assigned to cohorts based on the clinical history participants reported in a screening survey and a study questionnaire. Recovered participants in ImmuneRACE Cohort 3 were defined by two consecutive negative NP/OP PCR tests, clearance by a healthcare professional, or resolution of symptoms. Mobile phlebotomists in the prospective study collected whole blood, serum and a nasopharyngeal or oropharyngeal swab from every participant. Over a roughly 2-month period, participants in the prospective study had the option of providing additional blood draws and questionnaires. Before DNA extraction, prospective study blood samples were shipped either frozen or at room temperature. V was cut back by 1 base and J by 4 bases, leaving a gap of 3 bases between them. Including cysteine and phenylalanine, the CDR3 has 12 amino acids. The DNA shown is the 36-base CDR3, in frame from base 1. Based on the germline V gene (reference sequence), the CDR1 and CDR2 sequences are LGHDT and YNNKEL.

Of note for this clone: No antigen is known for it. Within one base of it there is no much larger clone, and no base qualities were kept.

The paper's findings and limits, for the study overall: Clinical and demographic metadata were provided uncurated, with the amount varying by source and participant.

The sequence was obtained from a woman aged 25-40 years who had recovered from COVID-19. The V and J segments used are TRBV3-1 (or the pseudogene TRBV3-2) and TRBJ2-3; too little of a D gene remains to name it. What was sequenced was PBMCs or T cells enriched from blood (not recorded which). The DNA sequence follows: TGTGCCAGCAGCCAAGCGTCAGATACGCAGTATTTT. Its amino acids are CASSQASDTQYF.